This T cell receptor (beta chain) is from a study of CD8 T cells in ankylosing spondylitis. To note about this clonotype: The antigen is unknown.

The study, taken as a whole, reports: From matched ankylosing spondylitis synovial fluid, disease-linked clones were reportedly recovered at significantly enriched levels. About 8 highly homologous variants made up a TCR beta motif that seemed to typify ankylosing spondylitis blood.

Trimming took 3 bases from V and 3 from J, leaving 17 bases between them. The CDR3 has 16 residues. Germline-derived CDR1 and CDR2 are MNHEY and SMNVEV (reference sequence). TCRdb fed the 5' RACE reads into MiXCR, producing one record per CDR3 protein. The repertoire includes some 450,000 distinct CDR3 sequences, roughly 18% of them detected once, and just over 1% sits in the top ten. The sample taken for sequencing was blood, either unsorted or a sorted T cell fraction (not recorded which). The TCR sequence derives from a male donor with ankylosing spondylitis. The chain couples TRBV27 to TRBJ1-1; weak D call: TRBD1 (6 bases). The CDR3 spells CASSLAIRGVDTEAFF. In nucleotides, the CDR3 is TGTGCCAGCAGTTTGGCCATAAGGGGGGTAGACACTGAAGCTTTCTTT.